Below, 8 T cell receptor beta chains from the same sample are listed, as sequenced in a study of early T cells in non-severe SARS-CoV-2 infection (dated by TCRdb to the early 2020s). Libraries were prepared through 5' RACE. The sequencer listed for this sample is NextSeq 500. In-frame beta chains were kept once TCRdb had trimmed the public reads at Q25 with fastp and called clones with MiXCR. A single entry per CDR3 protein holds the most common genes and DNA from its merged rows. The sample includes 20,000 to 25,000 distinct CDR3 sequences, with about 4% observed a single time. The ten most abundant clones make up 1.4% to 1.5% of the sample. Specimen: whole blood. The receptors derive from an adult who was a healthcare worker with PCR-confirmed SARS-CoV-2 infection or an uninfected control (not recorded which).

In this sample, this clonotype turned up a few times. V gene TRBV14 combines with J gene TRBJ1-1; D call uncertain. Germline V gene sequence: CDR1 SGHDN, CDR2 FVKESK. V lost 2 bases and J 2 bases, leaving 9 bases between the germline ends. This CDR3 has 14 amino acids. Written as DNA, the CDR3 is TGTGCCAGCAGCCAACAGAGCCTTAACACTGAAGCTTTCTTT. Residues: CASSQQSLNTEAFF. Variable domain in full (rest from reference TRBV14 and TRBJ1-1): EAGVTQFPSHSVIEKGQTVTLRCDPISGHDNLYWYRRVMGKEIKFLLHFVKESKQDESGMPNNRFLAERTGGTYSTLKVQPAELEDSGVYFCASSQQSLNTEAFFGQGTRLTVV.

This clonotype showed up many times. The V call is TRBV15, the J call TRBJ1-3; TRBD1 might be the D (5 bases). This CDR3 has 20 amino acids. With 6 bases removed from V and 1 base from J, the gap between germline ends came to 28 bases. Looked up from germline, CDR1 is LNHNV and CDR2 is YYDKDF (reference sequence). CDR3 region: CATSSRGPGGLGLSGNTIYF. The CDR3 DNA follows: TGTGCCACCAGTAGCAGAGGACCCGGGGGATTAGGACTTTCTGGAAACACCATATATTTT.

This clonotype is labeled as large. The V gene is TRBV11-2, the J gene TRBJ2-5; D is uncertain. CDR3 length: 13 amino acids. The V gene's germline CDR1 is SGHAT and CDR2 FQNNGV. V was trimmed by 2 bases and J by 4 bases, leaving 8 bases between them. Here the CDR3 DNA reads TGTGCCAGCAGCTTATGGAGAAGAGAGACCCAGTACTTC. Translated, it gives CASSLWRRETQYF.

The rearrangement links TRBV27 to TRBJ2-4; D tentatively reads TRBD1 or TRBD2 (5 bases each). The CDR3 is made up of 17 amino acids. Germline values: CDR1 MNHEY, CDR2 SMNVEV (reference sequence). The V end lost 1 base, the J end lost 7 bases, and 20 bases lay between the germline ends. DNA of the CDR3: TGTGCCAGCAGTTTATATGGTTCGGGCAGGGACGGGAACATTCAGTACTTC. This translates into CASSLYGSGRDGNIQYF.

This clonotype was detected a few times. V usage is TRBV11-2 and J usage is TRBJ2-2; D remains ambiguous. CDR1 is SGHAT, CDR2 FQNNGV, per germline. This CDR3 has 17 residues. Deletions cut 6 bases from V and 0 bases from J, with 17 bases between. Written as DNA, the CDR3 is TGTGCCAGCAGACGGATACGGGCAGAGACGAACACCGGGGAGCTGTTTTTT. Protein sequence: CASRRIRAETNTGELFF. The full variable domain, rest sourced from reference TRBV11-2 and TRBJ2-2, is EAGVAQSPRYKIIEKRQSVAFWCNPISGHATLYWYQQILGQGPKLLIQFQNNGVVDDSQLPKDRFSAERLKGVDSTLKIQPAKLEDSAVYLCASRRIRAETNTGELFFGEGSRLTVL.

This clonotype was observed many times. The genes are TRBV15 and TRBJ1-6; maybe TRBD1 (6 bases). The CDR3 contains 15 residues. From germline, CDR1 is LNHNV and CDR2 YYDKDF (reference sequence). With 0 bases removed from V and 7 bases from J, the gap between germline ends came to 10 bases. CDR3 region: CATSRDLQGNSPLHF. The CDR3 coding sequence is TGTGCCACCAGCAGAGATCTTCAGGGGAATTCACCCCTCCACTTT.

By proportion, this clonotype is medium-sized. The CDR3 nucleotides read TGCGCCAGCCACCCATGGAGGGAGCGAATTTATGAGCAGTTCTTC. Amino acid sequence: CASHPWRERIYEQFF. The rearrangement links TRBV5-1 to TRBJ2-1, with a weak D call TRBD2 (6 bases). Trimming left V 7 bases short and J 8 bases short, with 22 bases between. Germline V CDR1 and CDR2: SGHRS, YFSETQ. The CDR3 sequence is 15 residues long.

The chain combines TRBV7-9 with TRBJ2-5; 7 positions match TRBD2. The CDR3 sequence is 15 residues long. J was trimmed by 5 bases and V by 5 bases; bases with no gene match: 11. Germline V gene data show CDR1 as SEHNR and CDR2 as FQNEAQ (reference sequence). The CDR3 here is CASSLPQAGGETQYF. DNA for the CDR3: TGTGCCAGCAGCCTGCCACAGGCCGGGGGGGAGACCCAGTACTTC. Supplemented by reference TRBV7-9 and TRBJ2-5, the full variable domain reads DTGVSQNPRHKITKRGQNVTFRCDPISEHNRLYWYRQTLGQGPEFLTYFQNEAQLEKSRLLSDRFSAERPKGSFSTLEIQRTEQGDSAMYLCASSLPQAGGETQYFGPGTRLLVL.